This entry features one T cell receptor (beta chain) sequence. Its target is not known. The CDR3 loop spans 17 amino acids. Germline loops: CDR1 SGHDT, CDR2 YYEEEE. Between the trimmed V and J ends, which lost 0 bases and 0 bases, there was a span of 13 bases. This entry is derived from a study of T cell repertoires in cytomegalovirus infection. Turning to the study itself: It can be stated that public TCR beta signatures indicated CMV infection as well as a matching HLA type.

TCRdb redid the calling of the reads with MiXCR, one entry per CDR3 protein. The data hold around 800,000 distinct CDR3 sequences, with around a third observed a single time. The source of this sequence is a human donor in good health (CMV status not recorded). Some clones in this sample may be carry-over from other donors' samples. Sequenced material: cultured CD8+ T cells from PBMCs, taken from culture after CMV antigen stimulation. The V and J genes are TRBV5-6 and TRBJ1-3; D is possibly TRBD1 (5 bases). The CDR3 is CASSLGWRGNSGNTIYF. The CDR3 DNA reads TGTGCCAGCAGCTTGGGATGGCGGGGCAACTCTGGAAACACCATATATTTT.